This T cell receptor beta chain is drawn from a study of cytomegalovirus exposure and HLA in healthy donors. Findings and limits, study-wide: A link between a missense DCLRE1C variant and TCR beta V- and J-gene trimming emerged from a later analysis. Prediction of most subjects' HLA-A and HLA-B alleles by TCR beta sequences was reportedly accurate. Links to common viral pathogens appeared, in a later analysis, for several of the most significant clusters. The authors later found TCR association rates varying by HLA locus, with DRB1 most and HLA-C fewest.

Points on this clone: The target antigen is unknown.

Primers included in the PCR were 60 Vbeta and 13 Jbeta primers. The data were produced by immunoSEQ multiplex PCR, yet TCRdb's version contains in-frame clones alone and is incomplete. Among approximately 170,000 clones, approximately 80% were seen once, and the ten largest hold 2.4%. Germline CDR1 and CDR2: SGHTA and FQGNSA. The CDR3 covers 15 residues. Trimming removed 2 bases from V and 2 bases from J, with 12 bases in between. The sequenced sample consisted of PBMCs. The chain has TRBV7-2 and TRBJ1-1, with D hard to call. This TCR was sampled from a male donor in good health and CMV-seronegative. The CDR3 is CASSLYQAINTEAFF. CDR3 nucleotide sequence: TGTGCCAGCAGCTTATACCAGGCTATAAACACTGAAGCTTTCTTT. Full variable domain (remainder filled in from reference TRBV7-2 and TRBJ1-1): GAGVSQSPSNKVTEKGKDVELRCDPISGHTALYWYRQSLGQGLEFLIYFQGNSAPDKSGLPSDRFSAERTGGSVSTLTIQRTQQEDSAVYLCASSLYQAINTEAFFGQGTRLTVV.